The 8 T cell receptor beta chains reported below all come from one sample, sequenced in a study of blood T cell repertoires in COVID-19. Sequencing used immunoSEQ multiplex PCR; TCRdb keeps in-frame clones, though not all of them. The repertoire holds some 71,000 clones, with roughly 90% as singletons. Sequencing was performed on peripheral blood. All receptors come from a man aged 45-60 years with acute or convalescent COVID-19.

The chain uses TRBV7-8 and TRBJ2-7, with 7 positions matching TRBD2. This CDR3 has 15 amino acids. CDR1 is SGHVS, CDR2 FQNEAQ, per germline. J was trimmed by 5 bases and V by 2 bases; bases with no gene match: 9. Written as DNA, the CDR3 is TGTGCCAGCAGCTTATCTGCGGCGGGAGAAAACGAGCAGTACTTC. Encoded protein: CASSLSAAGENEQYF.

V usage is TRBV25-1 and J usage is TRBJ2-2, with D perhaps matching TRBD2 (5 bases). V lost 8 bases, J lost 6 bases, and 19 bases lay in between. This CDR3 comprises 15 residues. Germline V gene lookup returns CDR1 MGHDK and CDR2 SYGVNS. The CDR3 nucleotides read TGTGCCAGCGGTACTAGAAGGACGGCGCCCGGGGAGCTGTTTTTT. This translates into CASGTRRTAPGELFF.

The CDR3 bases are TGTGCCAGAAGCTTCCCAGGGGCCGGGGAGCTGTTTTTT. Its protein product is CARSFPGAGELFF. The chain uses TRBV5-3 and TRBJ2-2; a weak D match, TRBD1 (6 bases). Being an ORF, TRBV5-3 has a function that is uncertain. There are 13 residues in the CDR3. Between the trimmed V and J ends, which lost 2 bases and 6 bases, there was a span of 8 bases.

The chain recombines TRBV10-2 with TRBJ2-7; maybe TRBD2 (5 bases). The germline CDR1 and CDR2 sequences are WSHSY and SAAADI. V lost 3 bases and J 3 bases, leaving 9 bases between the germline ends. The CDR3 is 13 residues long. The CDR3 sequence: CASSETRGYEQYF. The CDR3 region has the DNA TGCGCCAGCAGTGAAACTAGAGGCTACGAGCAGTACTTC.

This chain uses TRBV19 with TRBJ1-5; 7 nucleotides match TRBD1. This CDR3 comprises 15 residues. Per germline, CDR1 LNHDA and CDR2 SQIVND (reference sequence). The V segment lost 5 bases and the J segment 3 bases; nucleotides outside the gene matches: 7. The chain's CDR3 is CASSPQTGVNQPQHF. In DNA, the CDR3 is TGTGCCAGTAGTCCCCAAACAGGGGTCAATCAGCCCCAGCATTTT. Looking up the rest from reference TRBV19 and TRBJ1-5 gives the full variable domain: DGGITQSPKYLFRKEGQNVTLSCEQNLNHDAMYWYRQDPGQGLRLIYYSQIVNDFQKGDIAEGYSVSREKKESFPLTVTSAQKNPTAFYLCASSPQTGVNQPQHFGDGTRLSIL.

The V and J genes are TRBV5-1 and TRBJ2-7, with a weak D call TRBD1 (5 bases). Between the trimmed V and J ends, which lost 0 bases and 0 bases, there was a span of 19 bases. Per the germline V gene, CDR1 is SGHRS and CDR2 is YFSETQ. CDR3 length equals 18 residues. The CDR3: CASSLASGKGIRSYEQYF. CDR3 DNA sequence: TGCGCCAGCAGCTTGGCTTCAGGGAAGGGCATCCGCTCCTACGAGCAGTACTTC.

The rearrangement uses TRBV5-1 and TRBJ2-7; 16 nucleotides align to TRBD2. V shed 3 bases and J 1 base; nucleotides not matched to a gene: 4. Looked up from germline, CDR1 is SGHRS and CDR2 is YFSETQ. This CDR3 has 17 residues. The CDR3 DNA is TGCGCCAGCAGCTCCGGGACTAGCGGGAGGGTATCCTACGAGCAGTACTTC. This gives the protein CASSSGTSGRVSYEQYF.

The chain is built from TRBV10-3 and TRBJ2-1; TRBD2 matches at 15 bases. This CDR3 is built from 16 residues. Germline values: CDR1 ENHRY, CDR2 SYGVKD. The junction had 6 bases not matched to a gene; V was cut back by 4 bases and J by 8 bases. The CDR3 nucleotides read TGTGCCATCAGTGGAAGGACTAGCGGGAGGGACGATGAGCAGTTCTTC. This gives the protein CAISGRTSGRDDEQFF.